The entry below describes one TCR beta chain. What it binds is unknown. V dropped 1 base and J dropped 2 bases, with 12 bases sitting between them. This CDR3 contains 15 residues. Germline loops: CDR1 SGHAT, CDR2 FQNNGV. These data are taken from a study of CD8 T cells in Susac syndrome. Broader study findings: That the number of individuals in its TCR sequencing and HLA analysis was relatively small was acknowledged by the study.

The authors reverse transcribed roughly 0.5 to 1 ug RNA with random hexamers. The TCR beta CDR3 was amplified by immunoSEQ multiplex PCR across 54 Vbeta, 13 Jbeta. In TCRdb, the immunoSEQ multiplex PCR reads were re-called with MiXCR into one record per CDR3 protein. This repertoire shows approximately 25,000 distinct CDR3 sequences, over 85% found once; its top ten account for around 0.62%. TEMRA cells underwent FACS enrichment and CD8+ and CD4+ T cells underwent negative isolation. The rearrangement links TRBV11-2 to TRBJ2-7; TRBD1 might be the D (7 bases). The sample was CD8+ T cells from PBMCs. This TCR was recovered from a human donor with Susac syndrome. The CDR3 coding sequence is TGTGCCAGCAGCTTAGGGGCAGGGGGGCCCTACGAGCAGTACTTC. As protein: CASSLGAGGPYEQYF.